A single sample is the source of the 27 T cell receptor beta chains below, sequenced in a study of blood T cell repertoires in COVID-19. Using immunoSEQ multiplex PCR, the repertoire was profiled, and TCRdb retains in-frame clones only, with some absent. Of 50,000 to 65,000 clones listed, 65% to 85% are singletons. Source material: peripheral blood. Receptor source: a human donor in a cohort sampled during active COVID-19.

The chain recombines TRBV9 with TRBJ2-1, with 12 nucleotides matching TRBD2. This CDR3 spans 15 amino acids. Losses at the gene ends were 4 bases for V and 8 bases for J; bases not matched to a gene: 7. Germline V lookup: CDR1 SGDLS, CDR2 YYNGEE. The CDR3 bases are TGTGCCAGCAGCCCCAGGACTAGCGGGGATTATGAGCAGTTCTTC. Residues: CASSPRTSGDYEQFF.

The DNA for the CDR3 is TGTGCCACCAGCAGAGTTGGGGGGGGCTCTCCCGAGCAGTACTTC. It yields the protein CATSRVGGGSPEQYF. The chain employs TRBV15 and TRBJ2-7; maybe TRBD2 (7 bases). The germline V and J ends were trimmed by 1 base and 6 bases, with 16 bases remaining between them. CDR1 is LNHNV, CDR2 YYDKDF, per germline (reference sequence). CDR3 length equals 15 residues. Full variable domain (outside the CDR3, taken from reference TRBV15 and TRBJ2-7): DAMVIQNPRYQVTQFGKPVTLSCSQTLNHNVMYWYQQKSSQAPKLLFHYYDKDFNNEADTPDNFQSRRPNTSFCFLDIRSPGLGDTAMYLCATSRVGGGSPEQYFGPGTRLTVT.

This rearrangement joins TRBV25-1 to TRBJ2-3; D is perhaps TRBD2 (7 bases). Germline loops: CDR1 MGHDK, CDR2 SYGVNS. This CDR3 comprises 13 residues. Trimming stripped 7 bases from V and 5 bases from J, with 13 bases between. CDR3 region: CASTRGAGDTQYF. In DNA, the CDR3 is TGTGCCAGCACCCGGGGGGCCGGAGATACGCAGTATTTT.

The chain employs TRBV19 and TRBJ1-5; 7 bases line up with TRBD1. The CDR3 extends over 13 amino acids. The ends lost 5 bases at V and 6 bases at J; junction bases unmatched: 4. CDR1 LNHDA and CDR2 SQIVND come from the germline V gene (reference sequence). CDR3 DNA: TGTGCCAGTAGTCGACAGGGCGGTCAGCCCCAGCATTTT. Translated, it gives CASSRQGGQPQHF.

The V and J genes are TRBV6-5 and TRBJ2-7; D unresolved. Deletions cut 0 bases from V and 1 base from J, with 13 bases between. This CDR3 comprises 16 residues. The V gene's germline CDR1 is MNHEY and CDR2 SVGAGI. CDR3 in DNA: TGTGCCAGCAGTTACTCGAGAACAGCCGCATCCTACGAGCAGTACTTC. Translating gives CASSYSRTAASYEQYF.

This chain connects TRBV27 to TRBJ2-1, with D uncertain. CDR3 size: 13 residues. CDR1 is MNHEY, CDR2 SMNVEV, per germline (reference sequence). V was trimmed by 3 bases and J by 6 bases, leaving 9 bases between them. The CDR3 nucleotides are TGTGCCAGCAGTTTCGGCCTAGTCAATGAGCAGTTCTTC. It translates to CASSFGLVNEQFF.

The gene calls are TRBV11-2 and TRBJ2-3; D not resolved. V shed 5 bases and J shed 0 bases, with 12 bases lying between them. The CDR3 length is 15 residues. Germline CDR1 reads SGHAT; CDR2 reads FQNNGV. In DNA form, the CDR3 reads TGTGCCAGCAGCCCACTCGGCGGCAGCACAGATACGCAGTATTTT. Protein: CASSPLGGSTDTQYF. Variable domain in full (rest from reference TRBV11-2 and TRBJ2-3): EAGVAQSPRYKIIEKRQSVAFWCNPISGHATLYWYQQILGQGPKLLIQFQNNGVVDDSQLPKDRFSAERLKGVDSTLKIQPAKLEDSAVYLCASSPLGGSTDTQYFGPGTRLTVL.

The chain has TRBV5-1 and TRBJ2-5; TRBD2 matches at 7 bases. J gave up 0 bases and V 1 base, and 9 bases lay outside the gene matches. The V gene's germline CDR1 is SGHRS and CDR2 YFSETQ. The length of the CDR3 is 17 residues. The CDR3 reads CASSLMTQRGYQETQYF. The CDR3 DNA is TGCGCCAGCAGCTTGATGACCCAGCGGGGTTACCAAGAGACCCAGTACTTC.

The V gene is TRBV6-1, the J gene TRBJ1-3; unclear D gene. The V end was cut by 4 bases, the J end by 0 bases, with 16 bases between. Germline-derived CDR1 and CDR2 are MNHNS and SASEGT. The CDR3 has 17 amino acids. CDR3 DNA sequence: TGTGCCAGCAGTGTTAACCACGCTCGGGGCTCTGGAAACACCATATATTTT. This codes for CASSVNHARGSGNTIYF.

The genes are TRBV11-2 and TRBJ2-1; possibly TRBD2 for D (6 bases). CDR1 and CDR2 (germline): SGHAT, FQNNGV. The CDR3 consists of 16 residues. The V end was cut by 1 base, the J end by 2 bases, with 12 bases between. In DNA form, the CDR3 reads TGTGCCAGCAGCTTAGCGGGCGGGGTAGCCTACAATGAGCAGTTCTTC. This codes for CASSLAGGVAYNEQFF.

The V call is TRBV2, the J call TRBJ1-5; D is unclear. With 6 bases removed from V and 0 bases from J, the gap between germline ends came to 9 bases. CDR1 is SNHLY and CDR2 is FYNNEI in the germline V gene. The CDR3 has 14 residues. The CDR3: CASRGGYSNQPQHF. In DNA, the CDR3 is TGTGCCAGCAGAGGAGGGTATAGCAATCAGCCCCAGCATTTT.

This chain connects TRBV10-2 to TRBJ1-1; D uncertain. The germline gives CDR1 WSHSY, CDR2 SAAADI. This CDR3 has 12 residues. V was cut by 3 bases and J by 4 bases, with 6 bases left in between. The CDR3 reads CASSDYGTEAFF. The CDR3, as DNA: TGCGCCAGCAGTGATTACGGCACTGAAGCTTTCTTT.

This clone was counted once. This sequence joins TRBV10-3 and TRBJ2-2; 7 nucleotides agree with TRBD2. The length of the CDR3 is 16 residues. Trimming cost V 6 bases and J 5 bases; bases outside gene matches: 12. Germline V lookup: CDR1 ENHRY, CDR2 SYGVKD. CDR3 region: CAISFAGAGATGELFF. DNA of the CDR3: TGTGCCATCAGCTTCGCGGGCGCGGGAGCGACCGGGGAGCTGTTTTTT.

The CDR3 sequence is CASSQIRGGSGMYNEQFF. The CDR3 nucleotides are TGTGCCAGCAGCCAAATTAGAGGGGGTAGCGGGATGTACAATGAGCAGTTCTTC. V gene TRBV7-9 combines with J gene TRBJ2-1, with 8 positions matching TRBD2. V trimming: 5 bases; J trimming: 4 bases; junction bases outside the gene matches: 16. The V gene's germline CDR1 is SEHNR and CDR2 FQNEAQ (reference sequence). The CDR3 covers 18 residues.

The chain recombines TRBV10-1 with TRBJ1-6; D gene ambiguous. Trimming shortened V by 10 bases and J by 10 bases, and 17 bases separated the two germline ends. Germline V gene lookup returns CDR1 WNHNN and CDR2 SYGVQD (reference sequence). The CDR3 runs 13 residues. Here the CDR3 DNA reads TGCGCCACTAACCGTTACCTAAACTCACCCCTCCACTTT. Translated, it gives CATNRYLNSPLHF.

J is TRBJ2-3 and V is TRBV5-4, with a weak D call TRBD2 (5 bases). The CDR3 totals 16 residues. V was trimmed by 2 bases and J by 5 bases, leaving 18 bases between them. Germline V gene data show CDR1 as SGHNT and CDR2 as YYREEE (reference sequence). As DNA, the CDR3 is TGTGCCAGCAGCTTTGGGATAGCGCTGGTGGAAGATACGCAGTATTTT. This codes for CASSFGIALVEDTQYF.

The genes are TRBV5-4 and TRBJ1-4; 10 bases align to TRBD1. In germline, CDR1 is SGHNT, CDR2 YYREEE (reference sequence). The CDR3 is made up of 18 amino acids. Trimming took 4 bases from V and 3 from J; bases not matched to a gene: 12. CDR3 nucleotide sequence: TGTGCCAGCAGCCCGGGGGTGACAGGGGGCGCGGCTAATGAAAAACTGTTTTTT. As protein: CASSPGVTGGAANEKLFF.

This clone was detected once. This chain uses TRBV12-3 or TRBV12-4 with TRBJ2-7; no firm D call. The CDR3 has 13 residues. V lost 3 bases to trimming and J lost 8 bases, with 14 bases between them. The CDR3 here is CASSLGRRLQQYF. The CDR3 DNA sequence: TGTGCCAGCAGTTTGGGCCGACGGCTTCAGCAGTACTTC.

The count of this clone is one. The gene calls are TRBV2 and TRBJ2-1; D not certain. Trimming shortened V by 7 bases and J by 6 bases, and 13 bases separated the two germline ends. This CDR3 comprises 13 residues. Looked up from germline, CDR1 is SNHLY and CDR2 is FYNNEI. The CDR3 DNA reads TGTGCCAGCATAGCTAACCCTGGCAATGAGCAGTTCTTC. Amino acids: CASIANPGNEQFF.

The chain couples TRBV20-1 to TRBJ2-1; TRBD2 is a possible D gene (5 bases). This CDR3 has 13 residues. Germline-derived CDR1 and CDR2 are DFQATT and SNEGSKA (reference sequence). Trimming left V 3 bases short and J 14 bases short, with 20 bases between. CDR3 loop: CSASKLSGQLKFF. The CDR3 DNA reads as TGCAGTGCTAGTAAGTTGAGCGGCCAGTTGAAGTTCTTC.

The chain links TRBV3-1 (or the pseudogene TRBV3-2) to TRBJ2-5; D is unresolved. Trimming stripped 8 bases from V and 1 base from J, with 17 bases between. Germline CDR1 is LGHDT and CDR2 is YNNKEL (reference sequence). The CDR3 totals 15 residues. The DNA for the CDR3 is TGTGCCAGCCTCCTCTCATGGCTGCCCCAAGAGACCCAGTACTTC. Translated: CASLLSWLPQETQYF.

The J gene is TRBJ1-5, the V gene TRBV20-1, with TRBD1 as a possible D gene (6 bases). The CDR3 runs 17 residues. Trimming took 3 bases from V and 7 from J, leaving 25 bases between them. Germline V CDR1 and CDR2: DFQATT, SNEGSKA (reference sequence). The CDR3 region has the DNA TGCAGTGCTAGTACCCCTGCCAAAGGACAGCGAGGGCAGCCCCAGCATTTT. It yields the protein CSASTPAKGQRGQPQHF.

This clone has just one count. V gene TRBV9 combines with J gene TRBJ1-2; tentative D call: TRBD1 (5 bases). From germline, CDR1 is SGDLS and CDR2 YYNGEE. This CDR3 has 19 residues. The V end was cut by 0 bases, the J end by 0 bases, with 21 bases between. The CDR3 sequence: CASSVAGRESEGTNYGYTF. The CDR3 nucleotides are TGTGCCAGCAGCGTAGCCGGAAGGGAGTCGGAGGGGACTAACTATGGCTACACCTTC. Full variable domain (rest looked up from reference TRBV9 and TRBJ1-2): DSGVTQTPKHLITATGQRVTLRCSPRSGDLSVYWYQQSLDQGLQFLIQYYNGEERAKGNILERFSAQQFPDLHSELNLSSLELGDSALYFCASSVAGRESEGTNYGYTFGSGTRLTVV.

This clone was detected only a few times. The chain carries TRBV7-2 and TRBJ2-3; 12 bases fit TRBD2. Looked up from germline, CDR1 is SGHTA and CDR2 is FQGNSA. This CDR3 is 14 amino acids long. J lost 6 bases, V lost 5 bases, and 3 bases had no gene match. CDR3 sequence reads: CASSPTSGGDTQYF. CDR3 nucleotide sequence: TGTGCCAGCAGCCCCACTAGCGGGGGGGATACGCAGTATTTT. Based on the CDR3 plus reference TRBV7-2 and TRBJ2-3, the full variable domain is GAGVSQSPSNKVTEKGKDVELRCDPISGHTALYWYRQSLGQGLEFLIYFQGNSAPDKSGLPSDRFSAERTGGSVSTLTIQRTQQEDSAVYLCASSPTSGGDTQYFGPGTRLTVL.

This clone was counted a single time. The chain carries TRBV7-3 and TRBJ2-2; D remains unclear. Trimming took 4 bases from V and 4 from J, leaving 10 bases between them. CDR3 length: 14 residues. Per the germline V gene, CDR1 is SGHTA and CDR2 is FQGTGA. This CDR3 reads CASSSGYSTGELFF. In nucleotides, the CDR3 is TGTGCCAGCAGCTCCGGGTATAGCACCGGGGAGCTGTTTTTT.

This clone has only a few counts. Other nucleotide sequences from this sample produce the same CDR3. This chain connects TRBV30 to TRBJ2-2, with 7 bases lining up with TRBD1. This CDR3 has 13 residues. V lost 0 bases, J lost 6 bases, and 1 base stayed unmatched. CDR1 GTSNPN and CDR2 SVGIG come from the germline V gene (reference sequence). DNA of the CDR3: TGTGCCTGGAGTGTACAGGGGTCCGGGGAGCTGTTTTTT. It encodes CAWSVQGSGELFF.

The genes are TRBV30 and TRBJ1-6; TRBD1 matches 7 bases. The CDR3 extends over 17 amino acids. Germline V CDR1 and CDR2: GTSNPN, SVGIG (reference sequence). With 1 base clipped from V and 0 bases from J, the junction kept 6 bases outside the gene matches. The CDR3 loop is CAWSGETGSSYNSPLHF. The CDR3 nucleotides read TGTGCCTGGAGTGGAGAGACAGGGAGCTCCTATAATTCACCCCTCCACTTT.